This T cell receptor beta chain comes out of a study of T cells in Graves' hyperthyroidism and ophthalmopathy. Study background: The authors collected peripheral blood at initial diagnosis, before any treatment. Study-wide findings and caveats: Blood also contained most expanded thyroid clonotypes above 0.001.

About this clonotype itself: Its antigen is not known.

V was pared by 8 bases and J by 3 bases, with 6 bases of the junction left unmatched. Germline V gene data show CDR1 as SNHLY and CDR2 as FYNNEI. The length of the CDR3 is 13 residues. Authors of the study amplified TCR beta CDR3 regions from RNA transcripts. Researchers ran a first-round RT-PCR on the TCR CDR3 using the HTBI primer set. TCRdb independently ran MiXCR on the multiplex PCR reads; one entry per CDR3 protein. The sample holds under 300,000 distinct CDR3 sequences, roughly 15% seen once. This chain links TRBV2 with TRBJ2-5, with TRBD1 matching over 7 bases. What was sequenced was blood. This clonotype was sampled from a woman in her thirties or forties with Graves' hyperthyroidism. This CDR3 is CASGFTGEETQYF. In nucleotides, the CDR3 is TGTGCCAGCGGGTTTACAGGGGAAGAGACCCAGTACTTC.